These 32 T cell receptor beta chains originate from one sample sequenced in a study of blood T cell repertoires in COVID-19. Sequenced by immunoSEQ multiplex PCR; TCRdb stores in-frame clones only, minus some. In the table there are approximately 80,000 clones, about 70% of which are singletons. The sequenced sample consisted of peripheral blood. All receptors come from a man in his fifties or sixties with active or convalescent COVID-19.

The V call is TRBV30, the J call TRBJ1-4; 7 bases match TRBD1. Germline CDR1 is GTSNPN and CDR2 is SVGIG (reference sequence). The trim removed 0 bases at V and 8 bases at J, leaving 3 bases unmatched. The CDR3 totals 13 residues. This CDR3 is CAWSVRTGEKLFF. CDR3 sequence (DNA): TGTGCCTGGAGTGTCCGGACAGGAGAAAAACTGTTTTTT. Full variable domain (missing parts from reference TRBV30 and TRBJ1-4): SQTIHQWPATLVQPVGSPLSLECTVEGTSNPNLYWYRQAAGRGLQLLFYSVGIGQISSEVPQNLSASRPQDRQFILSSKKLLLSDSGFYLCAWSVRTGEKLFFGSGTQLSVL.

The CDR3 nucleotides are TGTGCCTCGAATGCGGCGGTTGAAGCTTTCTTT. Its translation: CASNAAVEAFF. The V call is TRBV30, the J call TRBJ1-1; D is unresolved. The CDR3 loop spans 11 amino acids. The V and J ends lost 7 bases and 7 bases respectively, with 13 bases between them. From germline, CDR1 is GTSNPN and CDR2 SVGIG (reference sequence).

CDR3 in amino acids: CATRLNQPQHF. The CDR3 DNA follows: TGTGCCACCAGACTCAATCAGCCCCAGCATTTT. This chain joins TRBV24-1 and TRBJ1-5; D is unresolved. CDR3 length: 11 residues. V was clipped by 7 bases and J by 3 bases, with 3 bases between them. Germline-derived CDR1 and CDR2 are KGHDR and SFDVKD.

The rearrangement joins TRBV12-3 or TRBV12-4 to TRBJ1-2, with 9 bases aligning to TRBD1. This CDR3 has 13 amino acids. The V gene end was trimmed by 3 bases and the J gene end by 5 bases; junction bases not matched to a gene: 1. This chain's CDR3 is CASSFDRGYGYTF. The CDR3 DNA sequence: TGTGCCAGCAGTTTCGACAGGGGGTATGGCTACACCTTC.

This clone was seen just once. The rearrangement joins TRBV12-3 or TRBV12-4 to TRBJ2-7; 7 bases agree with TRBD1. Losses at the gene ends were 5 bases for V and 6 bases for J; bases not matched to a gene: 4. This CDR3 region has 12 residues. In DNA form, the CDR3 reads TGTGCCAGCAGTCTCTACAGGGGCGAGCAGTACTTC. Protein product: CASSLYRGEQYF.

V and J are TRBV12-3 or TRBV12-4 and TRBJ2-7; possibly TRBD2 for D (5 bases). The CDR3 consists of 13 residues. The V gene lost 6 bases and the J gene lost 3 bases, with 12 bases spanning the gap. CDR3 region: CASRAPGIYEQYF. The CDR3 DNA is TGTGCCAGCAGGGCCCCCGGGATCTACGAGCAGTACTTC.

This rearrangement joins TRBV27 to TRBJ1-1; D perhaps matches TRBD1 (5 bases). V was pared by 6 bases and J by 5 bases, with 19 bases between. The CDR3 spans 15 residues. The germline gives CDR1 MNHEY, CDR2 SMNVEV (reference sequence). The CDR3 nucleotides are TGTGCCAGCAGCACCCGGGGTCGGGGGGGGACTGAAGCTTTCTTT. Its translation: CASSTRGRGGTEAFF.

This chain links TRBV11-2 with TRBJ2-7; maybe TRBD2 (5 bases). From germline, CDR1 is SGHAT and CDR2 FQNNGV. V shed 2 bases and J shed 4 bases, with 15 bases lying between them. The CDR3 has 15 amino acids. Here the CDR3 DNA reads TGTGCCAGCAGCTTACGGGGAGAAGGCTTGTACGAGCAGTACTTC. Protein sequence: CASSLRGEGLYEQYF.

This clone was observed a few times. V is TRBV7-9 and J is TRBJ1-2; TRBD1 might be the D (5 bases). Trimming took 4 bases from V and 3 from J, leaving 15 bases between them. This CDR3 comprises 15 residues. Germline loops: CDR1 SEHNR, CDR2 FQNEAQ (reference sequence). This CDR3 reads CASSSSPGMDYGYTF. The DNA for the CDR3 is TGTGCCAGCAGCTCCTCCCCAGGGATGGACTATGGCTACACCTTC.

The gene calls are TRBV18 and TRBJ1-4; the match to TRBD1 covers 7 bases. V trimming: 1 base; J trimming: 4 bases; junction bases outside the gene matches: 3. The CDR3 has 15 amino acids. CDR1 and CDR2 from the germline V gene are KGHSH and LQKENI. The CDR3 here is CASSPLGTVNEKLFF. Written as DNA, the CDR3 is TGTGCCAGCTCACCACTGGGGACAGTTAATGAAAAACTGTTTTTT.

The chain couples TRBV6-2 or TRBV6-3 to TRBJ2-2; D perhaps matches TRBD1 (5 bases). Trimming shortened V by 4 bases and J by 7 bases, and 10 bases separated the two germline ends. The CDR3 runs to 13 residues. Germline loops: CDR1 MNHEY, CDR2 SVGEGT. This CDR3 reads CASSFKGFGELFF. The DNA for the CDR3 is TGTGCCAGCAGTTTTAAGGGGTTCGGGGAGCTGTTTTTT.

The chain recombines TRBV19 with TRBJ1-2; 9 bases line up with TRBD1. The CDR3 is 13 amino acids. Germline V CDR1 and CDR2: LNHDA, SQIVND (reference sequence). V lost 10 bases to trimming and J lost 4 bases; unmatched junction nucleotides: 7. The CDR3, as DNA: TGTGCCACGACAGGGGGGTCCGCCTATGGCTACACCTTC. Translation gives CATTGGSAYGYTF.

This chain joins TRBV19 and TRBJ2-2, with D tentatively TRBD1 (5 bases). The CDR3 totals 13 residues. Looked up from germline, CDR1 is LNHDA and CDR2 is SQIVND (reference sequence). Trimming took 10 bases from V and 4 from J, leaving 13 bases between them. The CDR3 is CATPSRATGELFF. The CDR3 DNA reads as TGTGCCACCCCGAGCAGGGCCACCGGGGAGCTGTTTTTT.

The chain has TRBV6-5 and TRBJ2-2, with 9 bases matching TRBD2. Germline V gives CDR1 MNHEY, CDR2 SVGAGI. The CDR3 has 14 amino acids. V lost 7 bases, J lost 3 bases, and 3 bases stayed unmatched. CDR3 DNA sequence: TGTGCCAGCAAACTAGCGGGTGACACCGGGGAGCTGTTTTTT. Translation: CASKLAGDTGELFF.

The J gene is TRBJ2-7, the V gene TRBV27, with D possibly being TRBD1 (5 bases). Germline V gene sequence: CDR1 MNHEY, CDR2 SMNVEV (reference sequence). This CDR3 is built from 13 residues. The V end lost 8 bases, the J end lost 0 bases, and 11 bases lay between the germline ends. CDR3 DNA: TGTGCCAGCCAAAACAGGAACTCCTACGAGCAGTACTTC. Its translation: CASQNRNSYEQYF.

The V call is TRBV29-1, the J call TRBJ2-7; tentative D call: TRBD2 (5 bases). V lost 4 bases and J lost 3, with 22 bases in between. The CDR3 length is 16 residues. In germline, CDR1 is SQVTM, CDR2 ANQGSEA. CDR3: CSVVSLRGWADYEQYF. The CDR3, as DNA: TGCAGCGTTGTGAGTCTTCGGGGTTGGGCAGACTACGAGCAGTACTTC.

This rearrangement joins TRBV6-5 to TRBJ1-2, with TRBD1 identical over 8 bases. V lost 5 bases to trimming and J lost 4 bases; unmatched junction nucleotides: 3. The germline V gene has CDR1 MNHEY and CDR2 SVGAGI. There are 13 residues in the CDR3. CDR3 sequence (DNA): TGTGCCAGCAGTACCGGACAGGGCTATGGCTACACCTTC. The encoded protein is CASSTGQGYGYTF.

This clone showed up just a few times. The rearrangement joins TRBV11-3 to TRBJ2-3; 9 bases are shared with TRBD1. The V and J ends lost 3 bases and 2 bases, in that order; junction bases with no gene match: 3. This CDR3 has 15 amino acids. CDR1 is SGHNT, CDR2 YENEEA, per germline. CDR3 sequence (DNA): TGTGCCAGCAGCTTGGGACAGGGAAACACAGATACGCAGTATTTT. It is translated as CASSLGQGNTDTQYF. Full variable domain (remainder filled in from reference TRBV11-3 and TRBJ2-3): EAGVVQSPRYKIIEKKQPVAFWCNPISGHNTLYWYLQNLGQGPELLIRYENEEAVDDSQLPKDRFSAERLKGVDSTLKIQPAELGDSAVYLCASSLGQGNTDTQYFGPGTRLTVL.

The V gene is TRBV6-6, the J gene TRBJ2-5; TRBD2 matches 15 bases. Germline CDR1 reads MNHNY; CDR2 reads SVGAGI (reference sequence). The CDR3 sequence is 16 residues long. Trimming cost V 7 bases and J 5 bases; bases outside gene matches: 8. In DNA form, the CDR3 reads TGTGCCAGCAACCCGGGACTAGCGGGGGGCGGGGAGACCCAGTACTTC. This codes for CASNPGLAGGGETQYF.

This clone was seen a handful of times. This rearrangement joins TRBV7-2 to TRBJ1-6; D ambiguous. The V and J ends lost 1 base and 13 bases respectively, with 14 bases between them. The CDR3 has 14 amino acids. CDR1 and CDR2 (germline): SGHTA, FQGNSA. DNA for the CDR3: TGTGCCAGCAGCTTAGGACTTGCAATTCACCCCCTCCACTTT. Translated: CASSLGLAIHPLHF.

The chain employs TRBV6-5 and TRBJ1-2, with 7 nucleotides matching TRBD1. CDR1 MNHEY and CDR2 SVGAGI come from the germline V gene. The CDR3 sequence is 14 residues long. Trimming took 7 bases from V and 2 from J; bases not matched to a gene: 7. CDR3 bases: TGTGCCAGCACTACCGACAGGGAAAACTATGGCTACACCTTC. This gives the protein CASTTDRENYGYTF.

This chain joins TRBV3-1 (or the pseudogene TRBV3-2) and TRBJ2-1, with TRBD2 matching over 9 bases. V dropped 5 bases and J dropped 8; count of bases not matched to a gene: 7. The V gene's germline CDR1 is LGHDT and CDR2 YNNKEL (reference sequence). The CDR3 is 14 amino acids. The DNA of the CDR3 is TGTGCCAGCAGCTGGCGGGGGGGCGGCGATGAGCAGTTCTTC. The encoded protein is CASSWRGGGDEQFF.

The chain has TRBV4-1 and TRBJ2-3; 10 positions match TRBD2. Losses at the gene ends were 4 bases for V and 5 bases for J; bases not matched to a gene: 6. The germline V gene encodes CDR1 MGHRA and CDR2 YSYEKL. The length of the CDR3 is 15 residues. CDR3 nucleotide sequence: TGCGCCAGCAGCCCAGCGGGGGGGCCCGGAGATACGCAGTATTTT. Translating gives CASSPAGGPGDTQYF.

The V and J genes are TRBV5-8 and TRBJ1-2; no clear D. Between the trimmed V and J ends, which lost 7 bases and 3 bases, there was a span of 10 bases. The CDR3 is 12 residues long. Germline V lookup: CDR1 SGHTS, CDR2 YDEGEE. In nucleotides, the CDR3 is TGTGCCAGCGAATCTAAAGACTATGGCTACACCTTC. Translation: CASESKDYGYTF.

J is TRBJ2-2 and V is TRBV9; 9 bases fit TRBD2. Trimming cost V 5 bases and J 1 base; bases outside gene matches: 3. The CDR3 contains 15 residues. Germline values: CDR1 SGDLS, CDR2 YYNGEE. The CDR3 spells CASSPAGGNTGELFF. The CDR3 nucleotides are TGTGCCAGCAGTCCAGCGGGGGGGAACACCGGGGAGCTGTTTTTT.

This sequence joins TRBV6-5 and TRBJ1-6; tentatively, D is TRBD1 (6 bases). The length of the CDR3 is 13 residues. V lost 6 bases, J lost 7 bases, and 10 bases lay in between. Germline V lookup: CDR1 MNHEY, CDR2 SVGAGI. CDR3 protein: CASRPRGNSPLHF. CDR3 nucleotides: TGTGCCAGCAGGCCCAGGGGAAATTCACCCCTCCACTTT.

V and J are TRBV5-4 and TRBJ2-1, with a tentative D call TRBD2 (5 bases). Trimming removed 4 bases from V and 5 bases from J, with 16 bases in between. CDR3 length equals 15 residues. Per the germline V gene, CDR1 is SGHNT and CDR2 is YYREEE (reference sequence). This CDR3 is CASSRGSEPNNEQFF. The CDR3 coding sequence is TGTGCCAGCAGCCGAGGGTCCGAACCTAACAATGAGCAGTTCTTC.

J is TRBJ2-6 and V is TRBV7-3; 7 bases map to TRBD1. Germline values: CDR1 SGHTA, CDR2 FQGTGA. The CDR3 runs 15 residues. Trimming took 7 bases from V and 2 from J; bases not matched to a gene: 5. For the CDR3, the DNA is TGTGCCAGCACCACCGGACAGGCTGGGGCCAACGTCCTGACTTTC. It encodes CASTTGQAGANVLTF.

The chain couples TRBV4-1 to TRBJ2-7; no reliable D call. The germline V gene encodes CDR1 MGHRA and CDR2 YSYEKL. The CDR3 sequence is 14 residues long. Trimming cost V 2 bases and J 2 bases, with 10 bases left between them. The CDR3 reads CASSQRSLAYEQYF. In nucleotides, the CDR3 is TGCGCCAGCAGCCAAAGGTCGCTAGCCTACGAGCAGTACTTC.

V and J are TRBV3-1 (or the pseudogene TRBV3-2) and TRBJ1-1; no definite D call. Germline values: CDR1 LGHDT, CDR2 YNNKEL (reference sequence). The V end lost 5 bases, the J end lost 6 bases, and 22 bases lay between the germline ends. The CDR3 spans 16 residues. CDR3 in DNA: TGTGCCAGCAGCGTTCGGGGATATCCAACCAACGCTGAAGCTTTCTTT. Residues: CASSVRGYPTNAEAFF.

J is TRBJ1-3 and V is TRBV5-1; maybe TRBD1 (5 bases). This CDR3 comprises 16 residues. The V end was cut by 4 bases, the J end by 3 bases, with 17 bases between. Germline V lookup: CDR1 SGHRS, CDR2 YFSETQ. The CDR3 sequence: CASSPREGTFGNTIYF. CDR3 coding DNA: TGCGCCAGCAGCCCTCGGGAAGGGACTTTTGGAAACACCATATATTTT.

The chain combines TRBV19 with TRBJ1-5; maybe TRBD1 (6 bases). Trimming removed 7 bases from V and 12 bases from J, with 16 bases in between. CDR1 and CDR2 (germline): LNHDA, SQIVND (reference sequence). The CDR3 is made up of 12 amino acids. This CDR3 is CASIGRGGRQHF. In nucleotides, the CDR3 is TGTGCCAGTATCGGCCGCGGGGGCCGCCAGCATTTT.